This T cell receptor beta chain appears in the sequencing data of a study of cytomegalovirus exposure and HLA in healthy donors. For the study at large: The Caucasian-associated ancestry cluster held about 80% of some 420 genotyped donors.

Vbeta (60) and Jbeta (13) primers were used in the PCR. Method: immunoSEQ multiplex PCR; TCRdb's copy keeps in-frame clones and lacks some. The data show approximately 190,000 clones, roughly nine tenths seen once. Broader study findings: In a later analysis, DRB1 alleles had the most associated TCRs; HLA-C alleles the fewest.

On this clone itself: Its target is not known.

The sequence came from a boy between 2 and 15 years old in good health and CMV-seronegative. Sequencing was carried out using PBMCs.

CDR3: CASSFGRGEGYTF. CDR3 nucleotides: TGTGCCAGCAGCTTCGGTCGCGGAGAGGGCTACACCTTC. This chain joins TRBV5-6 and TRBJ1-2; the D is unclear. This CDR3 comprises 13 residues. Germline CDR1 SGHDT, CDR2 YYEEEE. V was trimmed by 2 bases and J by 8 bases, leaving 13 bases between them. Looking up the rest from reference TRBV5-6 and TRBJ1-2 gives the full variable domain: DAGVTQSPTHLIKTRGQQVTLRCSPKSGHDTVSWYQQALGQGPQFIFQYYEEEERQRGNFPDRFSGHQFPNYSSELNVNALLLGDSALYLCASSFGRGEGYTFGSGTRLTVV.